This T cell receptor (beta chain) is from a study of shared clonotypes between healthy human individuals. Naive CD8 cells comprised CD45RO-negative, CCR7-positively selected cells, excluding terminally differentiated effector memory CD45RA+ cells. CDR1 MGHRA and CDR2 YSYEKL come from the germline V gene. V lost 8 bases and J lost 3, with 11 bases in between. The CDR3 contains 13 residues. Worth noting for this clone: The antigen remains undetermined.

Study results and caveats: Non-shared clonotypes had lower generation probabilities than clonotypes shared by all four sorted-subset donors.

Measured with immunoSEQ multiplex PCR; TCRdb has only the in-frame clones, and not every one. The repertoire holds 560,000 or so clones, with 96% as singletons. The chain couples TRBV4-1 to TRBJ2-1, with D hard to call. The origin of this receptor is a woman aged 30 to 39 in good health. Sequenced sample: naive CD8+ T cells sorted from blood. In DNA, the CDR3 is TGCGCCAGCTCCCGCCCGGGCTACAATGAGCAGTTCTTC. As protein: CASSRPGYNEQFF.